Each of the 21 T cell receptor beta chains below was sequenced from the same sample in a study of blood T cells in healthy people across ages. Using a J-beta primer mix together with a sample-barcoded 5' primer, a second PCR was run for about 6 to 12 cycles. TCRdb re-analysed the 5' RACE reads in MiXCR, keeping a single row per CDR3 protein. The repertoire consists of about 570,000 distinct CDR3 sequences, with about 26% occurring once and the leading ten covering over 3.5%. These data were likewise used in another study, on T cells of mothers and their children.

Sequencing used blood. Receptors were obtained from a boy aged 2 to 10 in good health.

The gene calls are TRBV18 and TRBJ2-3, with 8 positions matching TRBD1. The CDR3 is 15 amino acids. The V gene's germline CDR1 is KGHSH and CDR2 LQKENI. The V and J ends lost 2 bases and 6 bases, in that order; junction bases with no gene match: 7. DNA of the CDR3: TGTGCCAGCTCACCAGACAGGGGCCGGGCGGATACGCAGTATTTT. Protein: CASSPDRGRADTQYF.

The V gene is TRBV10-3, the J gene TRBJ1-6; 9 bases match TRBD1. Per the germline V gene, CDR1 is ENHRY and CDR2 is SYGVKD. The junction had 4 bases not matched to a gene; V was cut back by 8 bases and J by 8 bases. The CDR3 is made up of 13 amino acids. CDR3 DNA: TGTGCCATCGGGGACAGGGTAGATTCACCCCTCCACTTT. It translates to CAIGDRVDSPLHF.

J is TRBJ2-2 and V is TRBV5-4; 8 bases are shared with TRBD2. The germline V gene encodes CDR1 SGHNT and CDR2 YYREEE (reference sequence). This CDR3 region has 17 residues. With 3 bases clipped from V and 1 base from J, the junction kept 8 bases outside the gene matches. CDR3 nucleotides: TGTGCCAGCAGCTCGGATAGACTAGCGAGGAACACCGGGGAGCTGTTTTTT. This gives the protein CASSSDRLARNTGELFF. The variable domain in full, with the rest retrieved from reference TRBV5-4 and TRBJ2-2, is ETGVTQSPTHLIKTRGQQVTLRCSSQSGHNTVSWYQQALGQGPQFIFQYYREEENGRGNFPPRFSGLQFPNYSSELNVNALELDDSALYLCASSSDRLARNTGELFFGEGSRLTVL.

This clonotype was picked up many times. The chain combines TRBV7-9 with TRBJ2-7; TRBD1 matches 8 bases. The CDR3 loop spans 13 amino acids. After removal of 7 bases from V and 6 bases from J, the junction contained 8 bases not matched to a gene. Germline V gives CDR1 SEHNR, CDR2 FQNEAQ (reference sequence). The CDR3 loop reads CASTWTGQGEQYF. CDR3 sequence (DNA): TGTGCCAGCACCTGGACAGGGCAGGGCGAGCAGTACTTC.

This clonotype was picked up many times. CDR3 protein: CASSDGTGGNEQFF. The CDR3 bases are TGTGCCAGCAGTGACGGGACAGGGGGCAATGAGCAGTTCTTC. The chain recombines TRBV6-4 with TRBJ2-1; 11 bases match TRBD1. The V gene end was trimmed by 2 bases and the J gene end by 6 bases; junction bases not matched to a gene: 0. This CDR3 has 14 residues. In germline, CDR1 is MRHNA, CDR2 SNTAGT.

CDR3 loop: CASSLKYGELFF. The CDR3 DNA sequence: TGTGCCAGCAGTTTAAAGTACGGGGAGCTGTTTTTT. This sequence joins TRBV27 and TRBJ2-2; D not certain. Germline CDR1 is MNHEY and CDR2 is SMNVEV (reference sequence). V lost 2 bases to trimming and J lost 7 bases, with 5 bases between them. This CDR3 region has 12 residues.

The chain links TRBV27 to TRBJ1-4; D ambiguous. Germline CDR1 and CDR2: MNHEY and SMNVEV (reference sequence). V lost 9 bases, J lost 7 bases, and 18 bases lay in between. The CDR3 is made up of 14 amino acids. The CDR3 DNA reads TGTGCCAGGAGGGATGGGAGAGGAGGTGAAAAACTGTTTTTT. Its translation: CARRDGRGGEKLFF.

This chain connects TRBV5-1 to TRBJ2-5; D ambiguous. With the DNA end fitting TRBJ2-1 better, the J assignment may be wrong. Germline V lookup: CDR1 SGHRS, CDR2 YFSETQ. The length of the CDR3 is 11 residues. The CDR3 spells CASSPGHEQFF. The CDR3 DNA reads as TGCGCCAGCAGCCCCGGCCATGAGCAGTTCTTC.

The chain has TRBV28 and TRBJ2-3; TRBD2 matches 12 bases. There are 16 residues in the CDR3. Germline trimming cut 6 bases from V and 2 bases from J; bases unmatched to any gene: 6. The germline gives CDR1 MDHEN, CDR2 SYDVKM. CDR3 protein: CASSRPSGRATDTQYF. The CDR3 DNA reads TGTGCCAGCAGCCGTCCTAGCGGGAGGGCCACAGATACGCAGTATTTT.

The chain joins TRBV6-2 or TRBV6-3 to TRBJ2-5, with no clear D. Germline CDR1 MNHEY, CDR2 SVGEGT. V dropped 4 bases and J dropped 9 bases, with 15 bases sitting between them. The CDR3 runs to 13 residues. The CDR3: CASSSKIRAAQYF. In DNA form, the CDR3 reads TGTGCCAGCAGTTCTAAAATCCGGGCGGCCCAGTACTTC.

This clonotype occurred a few times. This rearrangement joins TRBV11-2 to TRBJ2-3; 7 nucleotides agree with TRBD2. The CDR3 has 15 residues. The trim removed 2 bases at V and 8 bases at J, leaving 10 bases unmatched. The V gene's germline CDR1 is SGHAT and CDR2 FQNNGV. CDR3 DNA: TGTGCCAGCAGCTTACAGGCGGCCCCGGGGGGTACGCAGTATTTT. The encoded protein is CASSLQAAPGGTQYF.

In DNA, the CDR3 is TGCGCCAGCAGCAGGGTGGGACAGGGCTACGGCGAGCAGTACTTC. Translated: CASSRVGQGYGEQYF. V is TRBV5-1 and J is TRBJ2-7, with 9 bases lining up with TRBD1. The trim removed 4 bases at V and 6 bases at J, leaving 11 bases unmatched. CDR3 length: 15 residues. Germline V lookup: CDR1 SGHRS, CDR2 YFSETQ.

Here the CDR3 DNA reads TGCAGTGCAATCGACAGGGTCCAAGAGACCCAGTACTTC. Protein: CSAIDRVQETQYF. V and J are TRBV20-1 and TRBJ2-5, with 7 bases that match TRBD1. CDR3 length equals 13 residues. V lost 6 bases, J lost 1 base, and 5 bases stayed unmatched. CDR1 is DFQATT and CDR2 is SNEGSKA in the germline V gene (reference sequence).

The V and J genes are TRBV6-1 and TRBJ2-1, with D maybe TRBD2 (6 bases). Germline V gene sequence: CDR1 MNHNS, CDR2 SASEGT. This CDR3 spans 16 amino acids. V lost 3 bases and J lost 4, with 16 bases in between. CDR3 amino acids: CASSDFLAGSYNEQFF. CDR3 coding DNA: TGTGCCAGCAGTGACTTTCTCGCGGGGTCGTACAATGAGCAGTTCTTC.

There are a few counts of this clonotype. The chain joins TRBV5-6 to TRBJ2-5, with TRBD2 as a possible D gene (6 bases). Trimming pared 0 bases from V and 4 bases from J, leaving 16 bases between. This CDR3 has 16 residues. Germline V lookup: CDR1 SGHDT, CDR2 YYEEEE. CDR3: CASSLVTSRLIETQYF. CDR3 nucleotides: TGTGCCAGCAGCTTGGTTACTAGCAGGTTGATAGAGACCCAGTACTTC.

The chain recombines TRBV7-9 with TRBJ2-5; D perhaps matches TRBD2 (5 bases). The closer fit of TRBJ2-1 to the DNA end suggests the J call may be wrong. This CDR3 region has 16 residues. Germline lookup yields CDR1 SEHNR and CDR2 FQNEAQ (reference sequence). The CDR3 protein is CASSLVSGILGNEQFF. The DNA for the CDR3 is TGTGCCAGCAGCTTAGTAAGCGGAATCTTAGGGAATGAGCAGTTCTTC.

In regard to this clonotype: The junction departs from germline at one end; a sequencing error may be responsible. This chain links TRBV7-7 with TRBJ2-2, with D maybe TRBD1 (5 bases). Germline V gene data show CDR1 as SSHAT and CDR2 as FNYEAQ (reference sequence). The CDR3 loop spans 14 amino acids. The CDR3 coding sequence is TGTGCTAGCAGCCCATCAGGGAACCCCGGGGAGCTGTTTTTT. This sequence encodes CASSPSGNPGELFF. Filled out from reference TRBV7-7 and TRBJ2-2, the complete variable domain reads GAGVSQSPRYKVTKRGQDVTLRCDPISSHATLYWYQQALGQGPEFLTYFNYEAQPDKSGLPSDRFSAERPEGSISTLTIQRTEQRDSAMYRCASSPSGNPGELFFGEGSRLTVL.

This clonotype was seen a few times. The chain combines TRBV6-5 with TRBJ1-3; 7 bases are shared with TRBD1. CDR1 and CDR2 (germline): MNHEY, SVGAGI. The CDR3 totals 17 residues. V gave up 2 bases and J gave up 0 bases; unmatched junction bases: 7. The CDR3 sequence: CASSYGAGGYSGNTIYF. In nucleotides, the CDR3 is TGTGCCAGCAGTTACGGGGCAGGGGGGTACTCTGGAAACACCATATATTTT.

This clonotype was counted between two and nine times. The V gene is TRBV4-2, the J gene TRBJ2-6; perhaps TRBD2 as D (5 bases). The CDR3 contains 17 residues. V lost 4 bases to trimming and J lost 0 bases, with 13 bases between them. Germline CDR1 reads LGHNA; CDR2 reads YNFKEQ. In DNA, the CDR3 is TGTGCCAGCAGCCTCATGGACTGGGGCTCTGGGGCCAACGTCCTGACTTTC. It yields the protein CASSLMDWGSGANVLTF.

The chain carries TRBV5-1 and TRBJ2-5, with 10 bases identical to TRBD2. The J call may be wrong; the DNA end is better matched by TRBJ2-7. The CDR3 runs to 15 residues. CDR1 SGHRS and CDR2 YFSETQ come from the germline V gene. The CDR3 region is CASSSELAGRYEQYF. DNA of the CDR3: TGCGCCAGCAGCTCCGAACTAGCGGGAAGGTACGAGCAGTACTTC.

V gene TRBV4-1 combines with J gene TRBJ2-2, with TRBD2 matching 12 bases. The length of the CDR3 is 17 residues. Germline V gene data show CDR1 as MGHRA and CDR2 as YSYEKL. Trimming removed 5 bases from V and 2 bases from J; junction bases left unmatched: 6. CDR3: CASSEGLAGINTGELFF. As DNA, the CDR3 is TGCGCCAGCAGCGAAGGACTAGCGGGGATCAACACCGGGGAGCTGTTTTTT.